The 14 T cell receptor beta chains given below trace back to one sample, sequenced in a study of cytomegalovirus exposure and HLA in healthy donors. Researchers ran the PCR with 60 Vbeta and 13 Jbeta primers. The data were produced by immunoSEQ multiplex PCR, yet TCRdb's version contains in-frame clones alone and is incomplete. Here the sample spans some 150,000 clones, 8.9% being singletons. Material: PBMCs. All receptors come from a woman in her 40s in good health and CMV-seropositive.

CDR3 residues: CARLWGAEAFF. In nucleotides, the CDR3 is TGTGCCAGGCTTTGGGGGGCTGAAGCTTTCTTT. The rearrangement uses TRBV19 and TRBJ1-1, with a possible D match to TRBD1 (5 bases). Trimming pared 9 bases from V and 6 bases from J, leaving 11 bases between. There are 11 residues in the CDR3. Looked up from germline, CDR1 is LNHDA and CDR2 is SQIVND (reference sequence). The full variable domain, completed using reference TRBV19 and TRBJ1-1, is DGGITQSPKYLFRKEGQNVTLSCEQNLNHDAMYWYRQDPGQGLRLIYYSQIVNDFQKGDIAEGYSVSREKKESFPLTVTSAQKNPTAFYLCARLWGAEAFFGQGTRLTVV.

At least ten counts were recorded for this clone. CDR3 region: CASSRADEGVGYGYTF. The CDR3 DNA sequence: TGCGCCAGCAGCCGGGCTGATGAGGGGGTAGGATATGGCTACACCTTC. The V and J genes are TRBV4-3 and TRBJ1-2; tentatively, D is TRBD1 (6 bases). This CDR3 region has 16 residues. V was clipped by 4 bases and J by 5 bases, with 20 bases between them. Germline V gene data show CDR1 as LGHNA and CDR2 as YSLEER.

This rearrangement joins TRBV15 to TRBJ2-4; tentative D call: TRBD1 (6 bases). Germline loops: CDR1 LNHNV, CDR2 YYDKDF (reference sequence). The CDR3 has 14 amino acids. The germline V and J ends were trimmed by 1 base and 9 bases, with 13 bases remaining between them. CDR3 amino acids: CATSRVWGQGIQYF. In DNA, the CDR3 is TGTGCCACCAGCAGAGTATGGGGACAAGGCATTCAGTACTTC.

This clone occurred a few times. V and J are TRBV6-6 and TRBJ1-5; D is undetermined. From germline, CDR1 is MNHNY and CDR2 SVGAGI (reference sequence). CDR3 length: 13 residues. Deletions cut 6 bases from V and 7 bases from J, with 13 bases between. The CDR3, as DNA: TGTGCCAGCAGCCCACAGATGAAACAGCCCCAGCATTTT. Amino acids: CASSPQMKQPQHF.

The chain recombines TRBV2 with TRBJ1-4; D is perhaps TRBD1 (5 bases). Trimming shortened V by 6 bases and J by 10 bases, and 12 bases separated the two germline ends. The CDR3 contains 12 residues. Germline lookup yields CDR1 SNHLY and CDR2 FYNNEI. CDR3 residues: CASSPREGKLFF. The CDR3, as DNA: TGTGCCAGCAGCCCCAGGGAGGGAAAACTGTTTTTT.

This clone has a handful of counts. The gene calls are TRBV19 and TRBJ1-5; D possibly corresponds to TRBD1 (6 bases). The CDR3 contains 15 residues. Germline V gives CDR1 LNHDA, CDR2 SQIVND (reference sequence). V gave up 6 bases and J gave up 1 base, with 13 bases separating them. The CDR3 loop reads CASRTQGISNQPQHF. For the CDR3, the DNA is TGTGCCAGTAGGACACAGGGTATAAGCAATCAGCCCCAGCATTTT. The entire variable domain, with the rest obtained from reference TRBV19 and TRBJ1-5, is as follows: DGGITQSPKYLFRKEGQNVTLSCEQNLNHDAMYWYRQDPGQGLRLIYYSQIVNDFQKGDIAEGYSVSREKKESFPLTVTSAQKNPTAFYLCASRTQGISNQPQHFGDGTRLSIL.

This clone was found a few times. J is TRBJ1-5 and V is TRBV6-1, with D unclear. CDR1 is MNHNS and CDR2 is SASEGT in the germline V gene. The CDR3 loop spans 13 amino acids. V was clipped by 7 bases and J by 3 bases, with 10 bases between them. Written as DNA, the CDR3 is TGTGCCAGCACCCCCTATGCCAATCAGCCCCAGCATTTT. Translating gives CASTPYANQPQHF.

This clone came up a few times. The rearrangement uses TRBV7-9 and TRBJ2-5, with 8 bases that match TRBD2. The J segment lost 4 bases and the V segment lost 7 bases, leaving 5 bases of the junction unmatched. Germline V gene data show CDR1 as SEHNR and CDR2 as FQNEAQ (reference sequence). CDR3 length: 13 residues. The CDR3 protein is CASTQAGAETQYF. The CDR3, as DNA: TGTGCCAGCACGCAAGCGGGGGCAGAGACCCAGTACTTC.

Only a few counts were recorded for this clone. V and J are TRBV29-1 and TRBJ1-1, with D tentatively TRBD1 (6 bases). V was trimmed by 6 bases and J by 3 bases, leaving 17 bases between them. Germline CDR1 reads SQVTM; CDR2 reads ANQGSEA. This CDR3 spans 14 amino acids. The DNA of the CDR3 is TGCAGCGTATTAGGGGGAGCGGAGGACACTGAAGCTTTCTTT. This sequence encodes CSVLGGAEDTEAFF.

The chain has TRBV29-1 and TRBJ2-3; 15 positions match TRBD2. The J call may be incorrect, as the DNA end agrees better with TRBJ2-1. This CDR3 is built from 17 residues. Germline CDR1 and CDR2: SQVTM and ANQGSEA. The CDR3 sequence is CSVEGTSGGGSYNEQFF. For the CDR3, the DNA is TGCAGCGTTGAAGGGACTAGCGGGGGGGGCTCCTACAATGAGCAGTTCTTC.

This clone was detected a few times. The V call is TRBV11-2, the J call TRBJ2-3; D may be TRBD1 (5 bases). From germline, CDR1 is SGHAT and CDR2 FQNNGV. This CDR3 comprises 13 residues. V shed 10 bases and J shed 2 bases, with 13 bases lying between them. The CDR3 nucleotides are TGTGCCACCCGGTATGGGGCCACAGATACGCAGTATTTT. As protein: CATRYGATDTQYF.

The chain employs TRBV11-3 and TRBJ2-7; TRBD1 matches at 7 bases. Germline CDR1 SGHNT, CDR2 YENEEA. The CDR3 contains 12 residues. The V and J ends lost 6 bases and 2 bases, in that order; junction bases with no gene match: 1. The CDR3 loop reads CASRTGTYEQYF. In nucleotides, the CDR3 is TGTGCCAGCAGGACAGGGACCTACGAGCAGTACTTC.

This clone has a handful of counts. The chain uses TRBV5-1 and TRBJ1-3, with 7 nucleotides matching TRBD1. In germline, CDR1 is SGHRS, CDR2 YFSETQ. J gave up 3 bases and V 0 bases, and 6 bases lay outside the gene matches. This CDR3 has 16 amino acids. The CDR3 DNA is TGCGCCAGCAGCTTGGCCGGGACAGCTCTTGGAAACACCATATATTTT. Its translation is CASSLAGTALGNTIYF.

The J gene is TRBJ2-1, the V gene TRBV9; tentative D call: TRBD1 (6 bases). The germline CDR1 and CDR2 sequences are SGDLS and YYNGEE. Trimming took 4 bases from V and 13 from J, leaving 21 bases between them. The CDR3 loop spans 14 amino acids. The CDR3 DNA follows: TGTGCCAGCAGCACACACCGAACAGGGTACGTACAGTTCTTC. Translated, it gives CASSTHRTGYVQFF.